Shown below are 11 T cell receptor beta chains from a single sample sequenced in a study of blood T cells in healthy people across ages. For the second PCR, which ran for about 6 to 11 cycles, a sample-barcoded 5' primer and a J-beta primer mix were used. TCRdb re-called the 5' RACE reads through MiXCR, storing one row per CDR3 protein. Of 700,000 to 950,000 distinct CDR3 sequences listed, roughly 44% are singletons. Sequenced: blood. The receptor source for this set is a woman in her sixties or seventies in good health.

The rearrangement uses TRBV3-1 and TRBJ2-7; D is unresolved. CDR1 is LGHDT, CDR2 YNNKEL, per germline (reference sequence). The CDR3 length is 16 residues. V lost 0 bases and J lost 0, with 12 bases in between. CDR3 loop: CASSQDAGGSSYEQYF. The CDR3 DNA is TGTGCCAGCAGCCAAGACGCAGGCGGCAGCTCCTACGAGCAGTACTTC.

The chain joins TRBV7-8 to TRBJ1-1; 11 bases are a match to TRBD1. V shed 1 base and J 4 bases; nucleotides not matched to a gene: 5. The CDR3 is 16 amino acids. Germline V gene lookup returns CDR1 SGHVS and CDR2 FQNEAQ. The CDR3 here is CASSLDGQGARTEAFF. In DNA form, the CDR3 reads TGTGCCAGCAGCTTAGACGGACAGGGGGCGCGCACTGAAGCTTTCTTT. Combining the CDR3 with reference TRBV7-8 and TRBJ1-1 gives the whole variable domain GAGVSQSPRYKVAKRGQDVALRCDPISGHVSLFWYQQALGQGPEFLTYFQNEAQLDKSGLPSDRFFAERPEGSVSTLKIQRTQQEDSAVYLCASSLDGQGARTEAFFGQGTRLTVV.

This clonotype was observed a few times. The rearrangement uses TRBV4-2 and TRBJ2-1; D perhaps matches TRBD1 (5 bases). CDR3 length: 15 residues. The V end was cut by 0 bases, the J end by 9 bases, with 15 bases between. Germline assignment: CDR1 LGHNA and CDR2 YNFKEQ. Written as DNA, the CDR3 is TGTGCCAGCAGCCAAGACCCGAGTGGGGCGCCTGAGCAGTTCTTC. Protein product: CASSQDPSGAPEQFF.

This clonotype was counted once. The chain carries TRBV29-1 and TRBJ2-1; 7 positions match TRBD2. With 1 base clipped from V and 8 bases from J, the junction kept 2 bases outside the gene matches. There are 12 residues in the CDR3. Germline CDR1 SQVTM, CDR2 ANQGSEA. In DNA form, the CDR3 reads TGCAGCGTTGAAGGGGGGGGGTATGAGCAGTTCTTC. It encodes CSVEGGGYEQFF.

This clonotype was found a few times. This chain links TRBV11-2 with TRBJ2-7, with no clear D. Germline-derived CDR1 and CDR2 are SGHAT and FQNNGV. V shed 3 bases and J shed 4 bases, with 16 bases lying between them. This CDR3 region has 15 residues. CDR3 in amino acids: CASSFAARDRYEQYF. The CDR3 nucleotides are TGTGCCAGCAGCTTCGCGGCCAGAGACCGATACGAGCAGTACTTC.

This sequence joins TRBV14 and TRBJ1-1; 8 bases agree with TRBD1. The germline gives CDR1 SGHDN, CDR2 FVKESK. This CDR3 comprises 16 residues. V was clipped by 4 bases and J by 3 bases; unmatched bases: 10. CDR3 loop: CASSLTGQGGDTEAFF. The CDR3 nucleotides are TGTGCCAGCAGCCTGACCGGACAGGGAGGTGACACTGAAGCTTTCTTT.

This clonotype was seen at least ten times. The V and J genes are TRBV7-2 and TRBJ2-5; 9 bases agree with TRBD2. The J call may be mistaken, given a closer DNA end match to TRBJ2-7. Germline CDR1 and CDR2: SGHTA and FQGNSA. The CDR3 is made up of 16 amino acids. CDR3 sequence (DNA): TGTGCCAGCAGCTTAGTGGCGGGAGGGCCGTTGGGCGAGCAGTACTTC. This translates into CASSLVAGGPLGEQYF.

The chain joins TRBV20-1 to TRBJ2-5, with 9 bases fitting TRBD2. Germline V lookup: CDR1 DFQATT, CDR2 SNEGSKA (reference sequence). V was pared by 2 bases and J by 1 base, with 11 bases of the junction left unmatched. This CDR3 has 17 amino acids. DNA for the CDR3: TGCAGTGCTAGATCCGTCCTAGCGGGAAGCCTCCAAGAGACCCAGTACTTC. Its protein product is CSARSVLAGSLQETQYF.

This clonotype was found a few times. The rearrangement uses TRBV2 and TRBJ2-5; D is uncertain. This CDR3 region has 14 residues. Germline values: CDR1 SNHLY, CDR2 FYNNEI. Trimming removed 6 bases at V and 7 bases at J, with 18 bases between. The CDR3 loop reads CASRTEVTRGTQYF. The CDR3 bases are TGTGCCAGCAGAACAGAAGTCACGCGCGGGACCCAGTACTTC.

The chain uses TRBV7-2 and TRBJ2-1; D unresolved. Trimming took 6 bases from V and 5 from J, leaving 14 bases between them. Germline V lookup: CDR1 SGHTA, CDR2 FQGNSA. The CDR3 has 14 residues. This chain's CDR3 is CASSLTGWDNEQFF. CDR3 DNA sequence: TGTGCCAGCAGTCTCACCGGATGGGACAATGAGCAGTTCTTC.

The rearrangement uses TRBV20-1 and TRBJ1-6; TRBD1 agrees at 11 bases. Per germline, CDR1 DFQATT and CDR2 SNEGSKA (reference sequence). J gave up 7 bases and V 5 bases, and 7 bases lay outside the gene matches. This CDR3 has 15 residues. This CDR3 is CSAPGQGAKNSPLHF. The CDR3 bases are TGCAGTGCTCCTGGACAGGGGGCTAAAAATTCACCCCTCCACTTT.